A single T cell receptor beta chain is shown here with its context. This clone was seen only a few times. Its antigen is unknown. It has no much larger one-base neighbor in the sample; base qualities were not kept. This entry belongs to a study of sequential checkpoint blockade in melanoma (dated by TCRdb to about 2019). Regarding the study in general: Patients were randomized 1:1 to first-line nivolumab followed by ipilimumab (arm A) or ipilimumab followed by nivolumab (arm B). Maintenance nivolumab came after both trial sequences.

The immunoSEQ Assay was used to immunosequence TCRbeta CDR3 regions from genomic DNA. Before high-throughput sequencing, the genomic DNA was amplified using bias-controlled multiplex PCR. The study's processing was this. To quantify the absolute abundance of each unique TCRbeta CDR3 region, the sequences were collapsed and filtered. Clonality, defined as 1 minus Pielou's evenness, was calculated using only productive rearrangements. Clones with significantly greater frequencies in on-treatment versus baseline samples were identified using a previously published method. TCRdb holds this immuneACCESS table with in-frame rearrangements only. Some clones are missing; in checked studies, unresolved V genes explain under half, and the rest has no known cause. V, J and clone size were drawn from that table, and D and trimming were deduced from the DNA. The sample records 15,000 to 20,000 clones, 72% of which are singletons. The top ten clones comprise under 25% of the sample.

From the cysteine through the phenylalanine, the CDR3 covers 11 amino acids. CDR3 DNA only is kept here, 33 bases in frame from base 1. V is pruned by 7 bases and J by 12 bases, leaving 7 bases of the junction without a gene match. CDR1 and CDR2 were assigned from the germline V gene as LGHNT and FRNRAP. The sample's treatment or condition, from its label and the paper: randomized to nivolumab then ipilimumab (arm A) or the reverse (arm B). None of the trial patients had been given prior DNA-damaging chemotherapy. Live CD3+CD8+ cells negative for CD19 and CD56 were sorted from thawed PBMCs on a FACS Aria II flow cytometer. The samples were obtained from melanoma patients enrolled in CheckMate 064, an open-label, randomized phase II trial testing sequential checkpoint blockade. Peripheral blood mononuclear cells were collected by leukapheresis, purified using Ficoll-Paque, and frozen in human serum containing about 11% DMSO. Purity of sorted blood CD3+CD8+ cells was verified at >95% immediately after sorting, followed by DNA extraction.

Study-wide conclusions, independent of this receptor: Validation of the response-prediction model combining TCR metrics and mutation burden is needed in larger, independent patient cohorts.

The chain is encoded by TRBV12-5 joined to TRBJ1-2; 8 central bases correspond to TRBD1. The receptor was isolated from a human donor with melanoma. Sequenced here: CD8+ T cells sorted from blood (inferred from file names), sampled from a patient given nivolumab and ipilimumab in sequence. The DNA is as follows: TGTGCTAGTGCGGGGACAGGCATCGACACCTTC. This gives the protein CASAGTGIDTF.